The T cell receptor beta chain described here comes from a study of cytomegalovirus exposure and HLA in healthy donors. This clone was detected only once. Primers for the PCR totalled 60 Vbeta and 13 Jbeta. Sequencing used immunoSEQ multiplex PCR; TCRdb keeps in-frame clones, though not all of them. The sample has 90,000 to 120,000 clones, over 75% seen once. The CDR3 sequence is 16 residues long. CDR1 and CDR2 (germline): SGHVS, FQNEAQ. With 4 bases clipped from V and 0 bases from J, the junction kept 8 bases outside the gene matches. This clonotype was sampled from a man between 60 and 75 years old in good health and CMV-seropositive. V usage is TRBV7-8 and J usage is TRBJ1-1, with 7 bases that match TRBD1. Input material: PBMCs. The CDR3 DNA is TGTGCCAGCAGCTCCAGACAGGGAGTCCTGAACACTGAAGCTTTCTTT. Its protein product is CASSSRQGVLNTEAFF.